The 13 T cell receptor beta chains given below trace back to one sample, sequenced in a study of CD8 T cells in ankylosing spondylitis. TCRdb called the 5' RACE reads again in MiXCR, with one record for every CDR3 protein. The data hold roughly 250,000 distinct CDR3 sequences, with less than 10% observed a single time. Sequencing was carried out using blood, either unsorted or a sorted T cell fraction (not recorded which). The receptors derive from a male donor with ankylosing spondylitis or in good health (not recorded which).

The table lists this clonotype with a few counts. The chain joins TRBV20-1 to TRBJ2-1; weak D call: TRBD2 (5 bases). Trimming took off 6 bases at V and 7 bases at J, with 19 bases between the two ends. The CDR3 sequence is 14 residues long. Germline lookup yields CDR1 DFQATT and CDR2 SNEGSKA (reference sequence). CDR3 region: CSAAINGRRNEQFF. DNA for the CDR3: TGCAGTGCCGCGATAAACGGAAGGAGGAATGAGCAGTTCTTC.

The V and J genes are TRBV27 and TRBJ1-6; unclear D gene. This CDR3 comprises 17 residues. V lost 0 bases and J 5 bases, leaving 14 bases between the germline ends. Germline V lookup: CDR1 MNHEY, CDR2 SMNVEV (reference sequence). CDR3 sequence (DNA): TGTGCCAGCAGTTTATCAATTCCCGGACGGAATAATTCACCCCTCCACTTT. Translation gives CASSLSIPGRNNSPLHF.

This clonotype was counted at least ten times. For the CDR3, the DNA is TGCAGTGCTAGCTCCCGGCAGGGGCGTACTGAAGCTTTCTTT. Protein sequence: CSASSRQGRTEAFF. The V gene is TRBV20-1, the J gene TRBJ1-1, with D perhaps matching TRBD1 (6 bases). The germline V gene encodes CDR1 DFQATT and CDR2 SNEGSKA (reference sequence). V was clipped by 3 bases and J by 5 bases, with 16 bases between them. The CDR3 runs 14 residues.

This clonotype was found once. The DNA of the CDR3 is TGCAGTGCTGCTCGGGGGCCTAGCACAGATACGCAGTATTTT. It specifies CSAARGPSTDTQYF. This chain connects TRBV20-1 to TRBJ2-3; D tentatively fits TRBD1 or TRBD2 (6 bases each). The CDR3 totals 14 residues. The V end lost 5 bases, the J end lost 0 bases, and 12 bases lay between the germline ends. Germline values: CDR1 DFQATT, CDR2 SNEGSKA (reference sequence).

For this clonotype: A much larger clone is a single base away; this may be a read error. V usage is TRBV7-9 and J usage is TRBJ2-5; 11 bases line up with TRBD2. The CDR3 sequence is 14 residues long. Germline V gene data show CDR1 as SEHNR and CDR2 as FQNEAQ (reference sequence). Trimming removed 5 bases from V and 5 bases from J; junction bases left unmatched: 4. The CDR3 protein is CASSIGTSGETQYF. The DNA of the CDR3 is TGTGCCAGCAGCATAGGGACTAGCGGTGAGACCCAGTACTTC.

This clonotype was seen ten or more times. This chain links TRBV2 with TRBJ2-1; 8 bases fit TRBD1. Germline V CDR1 and CDR2: SNHLY, FYNNEI. The CDR3 totals 15 residues. Trimming at V came to 6 bases and at J to 3 bases, leaving 7 bases not matched to a gene. For the CDR3, the DNA is TGTGCCAGCAGAGACCGGGACAGGAGCTACAATGAGCAGTTCTTC. Residues: CASRDRDRSYNEQFF. Combining the CDR3 with reference TRBV2 and TRBJ2-1 gives the whole variable domain EPEVTQTPSHQVTQMGQEVILRCVPISNHLYFYWYRQILGQKVEFLVSFYNNEISEKSEIFDDQFSVERPDGSNFTLKIRSTKLEDSAMYFCASRDRDRSYNEQFFGPGTRLTVL.

This clonotype was picked up many times. The chain couples TRBV6-1 to TRBJ2-1; D is unresolved. Trimming stripped 3 bases from V and 7 bases from J, with 4 bases between. The length of the CDR3 is 11 residues. Germline CDR1 MNHNS, CDR2 SASEGT. CDR3 sequence reads: CASSDKNEQFF. The CDR3 nucleotides read TGTGCCAGCAGTGACAAGAATGAGCAGTTCTTC.

This chain connects TRBV9 to TRBJ2-7; 10 nucleotides agree with TRBD2. This CDR3 is built from 15 residues. The ends lost 1 base at V and 3 bases at J; junction bases unmatched: 4. Germline V lookup: CDR1 SGDLS, CDR2 YYNGEE. The CDR3 DNA reads as TGTGCCAGCAGCGTATCGATAGCGGGAGGCTACGAGCAGTACTTC. Protein product: CASSVSIAGGYEQYF.

The chain employs TRBV27 and TRBJ2-3; possible D gene TRBD2, 5 bases. Trimming removed 3 bases at V and 9 bases at J, with 13 bases between. The germline V gene has CDR1 MNHEY and CDR2 SMNVEV (reference sequence). The CDR3 runs to 13 residues. CDR3 in DNA: TGTGCCAGCAGTTTCGAAGGGCCGGGGACGCAGTATTTT. Translating gives CASSFEGPGTQYF.

This clonotype was seen ten or more times. The chain links TRBV29-1 to TRBJ1-2, with 8 positions matching TRBD1. The CDR3 contains 13 residues. Trimming at V came to 3 bases and at J to 4 bases, leaving 4 bases not matched to a gene. Germline V lookup: CDR1 SQVTM, CDR2 ANQGSEA. The CDR3 loop reads CSVDDRGGYGYTF. In DNA form, the CDR3 reads TGCAGCGTTGACGACAGGGGCGGCTATGGCTACACCTTC.

This clonotype was counted once. Being one base from a much bigger clone, this may be a read error. The chain couples TRBV20-1 to TRBJ1-1; D remains unclear. The germline CDR1 and CDR2 sequences are DFQATT and SNEGSKA (reference sequence). The CDR3 has 15 residues. This CDR3 reads CSARDLKGMNPEAFF. In nucleotides, the CDR3 is TGCAGTGCTAGAGATTTGAAGGGAATGAACCCTGAAGCTTTCTTT.

There are many counts of this clonotype. This sequence joins TRBV20-1 and TRBJ2-6; the D is unclear. Germline V gene lookup returns CDR1 DFQATT and CDR2 SNEGSKA (reference sequence). This CDR3 spans 13 amino acids. Between the trimmed V and J ends, which lost 6 bases and 0 bases, there was a span of 6 bases. CDR3 sequence reads: CSAYSSGANVLTF. CDR3 bases: TGCAGTGCATACAGCTCTGGGGCCAACGTCCTGACTTTC.

This clonotype was recorded many times. The rearrangement links TRBV19 to TRBJ1-5; the match to TRBD1 covers 9 bases. The CDR3 loop spans 16 amino acids. CDR1 LNHDA and CDR2 SQIVND come from the germline V gene (reference sequence). V lost 5 bases to trimming and J lost 5 bases; unmatched junction nucleotides: 10. CDR3 residues: CASSGPGDRVYQPQHF. Here the CDR3 DNA reads TGTGCCAGTAGTGGCCCAGGGGACAGGGTCTATCAGCCCCAGCATTTT.